These T cell receptor beta chains were read from a single sample in a study of CD8 T cells in Susac syndrome. In TCRdb, the immunoSEQ multiplex PCR reads were re-called with MiXCR into one record per CDR3 protein. The sample shows 95,000 to 150,000 distinct CDR3 sequences, about 95% of them seen only once. Sequences were obtained from CD8+ T cells from PBMCs. The source of these receptors is a human donor with Susac syndrome. Both conserved end residues are part of each CDR3. A D gene is named only where the DNA matches it firmly. Rows give clone size only sometimes, using once, few, many, or a class for an expanded clone.

v_gene	abundance	d_gene	j_gene	CDR3aa	CDR3nt
TRBV14	-	TRBD2	TRBJ2-7	CASSHGLAGGRQYF	TGTGCCAGCAGCCACGGACTAGCGGGGGGGCGGCAGTACTTC
TRBV20-1	-	TRBD2	TRBJ2-3	CSATGRSGGASGTDTQYF	TGCAGTGCTACCGGACGTAGCGGGGGGGCCTCGGGCACAGATACGCAGTATTTT
TRBV4-1	-	-	TRBJ2-7	CASSQELFYEQYF	TGCGCCAGCAGCCAAGAACTTTTCTACGAGCAGTACTTC
TRBV27	-	-	TRBJ1-5	CASSLTWAQPQHF	TGTGCCAGCAGTTTAACTTGGGCCCAGCCCCAGCATTTT
TRBV20-1	-	TRBD1	TRBJ2-3	CSAPDRGWRADTQYF	TGCAGTGCTCCCGACAGGGGGTGGAGGGCAGATACGCAGTATTTT
TRBV2	-	TRBD1	TRBJ2-5	CASSGQGIQETQYF	TGTGCCAGCAGCGGACAGGGAATTCAAGAGACCCAGTACTTC
TRBV6-6	-	-	TRBJ1-2	CASTPTSLGYGYTF	TGTGCCAGCACCCCCACATCCCTAGGTTATGGCTACACCTTC
TRBV9	-	-	TRBJ2-1	CASSVAGLPYNEQFF	TGTGCCAGCAGCGTTGCGGGACTTCCCTACAATGAGCAGTTCTTC
TRBV20-1	-	TRBD2	TRBJ2-4	CSAFLAGGQNIQYF	TGCAGTGCTTTCTTAGCGGGGGGCCAAAACATTCAGTACTTC
TRBV7-9	-	-	TRBJ2-5	CASSSLGAEKETQYF	TGTGCCAGCAGCTCCCTGGGGGCAGAGAAGGAGACCCAGTACTTC
TRBV6-6	-	-	TRBJ2-4	CASTDRPKNIQYF	TGTGCCAGCACTGACAGACCCAAAAACATTCAGTACTTC
TRBV4-1	-	TRBD2	TRBJ2-1	CASSQVTSGGYNEQFF	TGCGCCAGCAGCCAAGTGACTAGCGGGGGATACAATGAGCAGTTCTTC
TRBV29-1	-	-	TRBJ1-2	CSVGSSDYGYTF	TGCAGCGTTGGTTCCAGTGACTATGGCTACACCTTC
TRBV27	-	TRBD1	TRBJ2-6	CASMQTGTDSFSGANVLTF	TGTGCCAGCATGCAGACCGGGACAGACTCCTTCTCTGGGGCCAACGTCCTGACTTTC
TRBV7-9	-	TRBD1	TRBJ2-5	CASSRDSPRETQYF	TGTGCCAGCAGCCGGGACAGTCCTAGAGAGACCCAGTACTTC
TRBV4-3	-	-	TRBJ2-3	CASSHNGGTDTQYF	TGCGCCAGCAGCCATAACGGCGGCACAGATACGCAGTATTTT
TRBV6-5	-	-	TRBJ1-1	CASSYSGGRAEAFF	TGTGCCAGCAGTTACTCAGGGGGAAGGGCTGAAGCTTTCTTT
TRBV5-4	once	-	TRBJ2-7	CASRWDGSYEQYF	TGTGCCAGCAGATGGGACGGTTCCTACGAGCAGTACTTC
TRBV7-9	-	-	TRBJ1-5	CASSLESENQPQHF	TGTGCCAGCAGCTTAGAATCAGAGAATCAGCCCCAGCATTTT
TRBV20-1	-	-	TRBJ2-7	CSARSPGAEQYF	TGCAGTGCTAGAAGTCCAGGGGCCGAGCAGTACTTC
TRBV29-1	-	-	TRBJ1-1	CSGFSRAETEAFF	TGCAGCGGATTTTCCAGGGCGGAGACTGAAGCTTTCTTT
TRBV7-9	-	-	TRBJ2-1	CASSLDLSGSNEQFF	TGTGCCAGCAGCCTTGACCTAAGTGGCAGCAATGAGCAGTTCTTC
TRBV6-2/TRBV6-3	-	-	TRBJ2-7	CASSYGVGEQYF	TGTGCCAGCAGTTATGGAGTGGGGGAGCAGTACTTC
TRBV7-2	-	-	TRBJ1-2	CASSLLQGGYGYTF	TGTGCCAGCAGCTTATTGCAGGGCGGCTATGGCTACACCTTC
TRBV20-1	-	-	TRBJ2-1	CSAREGPPGHEQFF	TGCAGTGCTAGAGAGGGCCCCCCCGGCCATGAGCAGTTCTTC
TRBV29-1	-	TRBD1	TRBJ1-2	CSVVGTDGYTF	TGCAGCGTTGTCGGGACAGATGGCTACACCTTC
TRBV20-1	-	-	TRBJ2-1	CSAPSWGGDNEQFF	TGCAGTGCCCCGAGTTGGGGCGGTGACAATGAGCAGTTCTTC
TRBV20-1	once	TRBD2	TRBJ2-1	CSASAGRGPYNEQFF	TGCAGTGCTAGTGCCGGGAGGGGTCCCTACAATGAGCAGTTCTTC
TRBV25-1	-	-	TRBJ1-1	CASSEFGRGTEAFF	TGTGCCAGCAGTGAATTTGGCAGGGGCACTGAAGCTTTCTTT
TRBV29-1	-	TRBD1	TRBJ2-7	CSAGPGTGLDEEQYF	TGCAGCGCAGGTCCCGGGACAGGCTTGGATGAGGAGCAGTACTTC
TRBV6-6	once	TRBD2	TRBJ2-3	CASNNGGAADTQYF	TGTGCCTCAAACAACGGGGGGGCAGCAGATACGCAGTATTTT
TRBV5-1	-	-	TRBJ2-2	CASSLTGLTGELFF	TGCGCCAGCAGCTTGACAGGTCTGACCGGGGAGCTGTTTTTT
TRBV5-1	-	TRBD1	TRBJ2-7	CASSLRDRGDEQYF	TGCGCCAGCAGCTTGAGGGACAGGGGTGATGAGCAGTACTTC
TRBV19	-	-	TRBJ2-1	CASSRGTEGHNEQFF	TGTGCCAGTAGTAGAGGGACCGAGGGCCACAATGAGCAGTTCTTC
TRBV20-1	-	-	TRBJ2-3	CSAPRTSTDTQYF	TGCAGTGCTCCCCGGACCAGCACAGATACGCAGTATTTT
TRBV11-2	-	-	TRBJ1-2	CASSFGLGGYTF	TGTGCCAGCAGCTTCGGGTTGGGCGGCTACACCTTC
TRBV4-1	few	-	TRBJ2-7	CASSQAAGAYEQYF	TGCGCCAGCAGCCAAGCGGCAGGGGCGTACGAGCAGTACTTC
TRBV27	-	TRBD1	TRBJ2-2	CARGGAGTGELFF	TGTGCCAGAGGGGGCGCCGGAACCGGGGAGCTGTTTTTT
TRBV19	-	-	TRBJ1-5	CASSIGGSNQPQHF	TGTGCCAGTAGTATAGGTGGCAGCAATCAGCCCCAGCATTTT
TRBV30	-	-	TRBJ1-1	CALEGTGYTEAFF	TGTGCCTTGGAGGGAACAGGGTACACTGAAGCTTTCTTT
TRBV20-1	-	-	TRBJ2-1	CSAPTPHSSYNEQFF	TGCAGTGCTCCCACCCCCCACAGCTCCTACAATGAGCAGTTCTTC
TRBV9	-	-	TRBJ1-2	CASSVATGGYGYTF	TGTGCCAGCAGCGTAGCTACGGGCGGCTATGGCTACACCTTC
TRBV4-1	-	TRBD1	TRBJ1-2	CASSHPGQGTVYGYTF	TGCGCCAGCAGCCACCCCGGACAGGGGACCGTCTATGGCTACACCTTC
TRBV15	-	-	TRBJ2-7	CATSRRAGSSYEQYF	TGTGCCACCAGCAGACGGGCTGGGAGCTCCTACGAGCAGTACTTC
TRBV15	-	-	TRBJ1-5	CATSRDKGGLQPQHF	TGTGCCACCAGCAGAGATAAGGGAGGGTTGCAGCCCCAGCATTTT
TRBV9	-	-	TRBJ2-1	CASSVEGLEGNEQFF	TGTGCCAGCAGCGTAGAGGGCCTAGAGGGCAATGAGCAGTTCTTC
TRBV11-2	-	-	TRBJ2-1	CASSPWGLPGSEQFF	TGTGCCAGCAGCCCTTGGGGGCTCCCGGGAAGTGAGCAGTTCTTC
TRBV6-5	-	TRBD1	TRBJ1-5	CASRIGTGMQPQHF	TGTGCCAGCAGGATAGGGACAGGGATGCAGCCCCAGCATTTT
TRBV4-3	-	TRBD1	TRBJ2-7	CASSPGTENEQYF	TGCGCCAGCAGCCCCGGGACAGAGAACGAGCAGTACTTC
TRBV29-1	-	-	TRBJ2-7	CSVEDSRYEQYF	TGCAGCGTTGAAGATTCCCGCTACGAGCAGTACTTC
TRBV4-1	-	TRBD1	TRBJ2-5	CASSPTGAEETQYF	TGCGCCAGCAGCCCGACAGGGGCGGAAGAGACCCAGTACTTC
TRBV6-6	-	-	TRBJ2-5	CASNPGGTQYF	TGTGCCAGCAACCCTGGGGGGACCCAGTACTTC
TRBV29-1	-	-	TRBJ1-5	CSVQGAEDQPQHF	TGCAGCGTACAGGGAGCGGAGGATCAGCCCCAGCATTTT